This T cell receptor beta chain comes out of a study of monozygotic twins with inflammatory bowel disease. Broader study findings: For repertoire similarity, concordant twins did not differ from discordant twins, possibly because power was limited. Discrimination among different T cell subtypes was not achievable.

TCRalpha and TCRbeta cDNA underwent two nested PCRs of about 17 and 10 cycles. One entry per CDR3 protein, without DNA, is what TCRdb gives after re-calling the 5' RACE reads. Its clone listing holds around 450,000 distinct CDR3 sequences. The template was total RNA from whole blood, with no T cell sorting. Of note for this clonotype: Its antigen is not identified.

The sample was blood. This TCR came from a human donor with ulcerative colitis or Crohn's disease, or a healthy co-twin of an affected twin (not recorded which).

The chain's CDR3 is CASSLDVPREGGNQPQHF. V usage is TRBV11-2 and J usage is TRBJ1-5; TCRdb's D call of TRBD1 is untestable without DNA. This CDR3 region has 18 residues. Germline V gives CDR1 SGHAT, CDR2 FQNNGV.